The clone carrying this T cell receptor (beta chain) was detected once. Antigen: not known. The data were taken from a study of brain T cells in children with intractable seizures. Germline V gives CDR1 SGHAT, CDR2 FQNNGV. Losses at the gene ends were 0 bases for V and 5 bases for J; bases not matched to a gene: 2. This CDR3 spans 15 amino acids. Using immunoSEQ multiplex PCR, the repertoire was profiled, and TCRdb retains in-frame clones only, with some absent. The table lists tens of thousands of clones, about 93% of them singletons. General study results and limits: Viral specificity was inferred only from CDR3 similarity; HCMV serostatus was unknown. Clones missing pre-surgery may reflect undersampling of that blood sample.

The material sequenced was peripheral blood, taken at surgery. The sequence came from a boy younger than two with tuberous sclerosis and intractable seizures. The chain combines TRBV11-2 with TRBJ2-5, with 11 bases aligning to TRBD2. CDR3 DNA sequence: TGTGCCAGCAGCTTAGAACTAGCGGGAGCGGAGACCCAGTACTTC. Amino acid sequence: CASSLELAGAETQYF.